What follows describes a single TCR beta chain. The antigen this receptor binds is unknown. No qualities accompany the bases; no much larger clone lies one base away. Other DNA sequences from this sample encode an identical CDR3 as well. All of the isolated RNA was reverse transcribed with the High Capacity cDNA Reverse Transcription Kit, so expressed TCRB transcripts were sequenced. Deep immunoSEQ sequencing was applied to naive, central memory and regulatory T cell samples, giving an average of around 3.8 million total reads per sample. Sorted cells were lysed in RLT buffer, and RNA was extracted using DNase-treated RNeasy Micro or Mini kits according to cell number. Each cell subset was processed separately to prevent cross-contamination, with patient and healthy donor samples processed together. The immunoSEQ multiplex PCR was used to amplify TCRB sequences from cDNA, yielding 87-bp fragments that span the CDR3 region. Amplicons were sequenced on the Illumina HiSeq platform. In the original analysis: PCR bias was corrected computationally using synthetic template baselines, and reads within Hamming distance 2 were collapsed, with unmergeable singletons discarded. Reads were aligned against IMGT to assign V, D and J genes, CDR3 length and insertions or deletions at six rearrangement sites. Within each subset, clonotype counts were normalized to the number of sorted cells before true diversity and Gini coefficients were calculated with the tcR R package. The overlap coefficient, calculated on TCRB nucleotide sequences, was used to measure repertoire sharing. Out-of-frame TCRB sequences from naive cells were analyzed to stand in for the pre-selection repertoire. TCRdb obtained this table from immuneACCESS and retained in-frame rearrangements with V and J assigned. These tables miss some clones; where compared with another copy, unresolved V genes account for less than half of the shortfall, and the remainder is unexplained. That table supplies the V and J calls and clone size; D and trimming were determined from the DNA. The sample has 630,000 or so clones on record, around 15% of them singletons. Jointly, the top ten make up 0.035% to 0.045% of the sample.

The data originate from a study of beta chain features in type 1 diabetes (dated by TCRdb to 2016 to 2018). About the study as a whole: No differences in mean age, gender distribution, total cell number or subset yield were found between patients and healthy donors. A total of approximately 100,000,000 sorted cells were examined across all samples, and the number of cells per subset was strongly correlated with RNA yield. The study compared the TCRB repertoires of sorted circulating CD4+ T cell subsets in recently diagnosed type 1 diabetes patients with those in matched healthy donors. Regulatory and stem cell-like memory subsets were obtained from only 8 patients and roughly 8 healthy donors, while naive and central memory subsets were obtained from all 30 or so donors. The research as a whole found: At VDJ recombination sites, type 1 diabetes patients had fewer insertions and more deleted nucleotides, which implies abnormalities in thymic rearrangement. A moderate but significant shortening of TCRB CDR3 length was observed in type 1 diabetes patients in all four CD4+ subsets. HLA sub-analyses involved small numbers of individuals, so any influence of HLA type on TCRB rearrangement remained unresolved. Shorter templates might be favored by PCR, yet because patient and control samples were amplified and corrected together, any such skew would affect both groups equally. Because cDNA rather than genomic DNA was sequenced, highly expressing activated cells could have been over-represented, although no difference in activation and CD3 levels was found between groups. Naive, central memory and regulatory TCRB repertoires appeared more similar among patients than among healthy donors.

The trim is 2 bases for V and 2 bases for J, with a gap of 1 base between the germline ends. Per the germline V gene, SQVTM is the CDR1 and ANQGSEA is the CDR2. The CDR3 runs 11 amino acids, cysteine and phenylalanine included. Of the read, only the CDR3 DNA is kept; its 33 bases are in frame from base 1. A single peripheral blood draw of around 0.11 L on average was collected from each donor into heparinised tubes. A BD FACSAria II was used to sort naive, central memory, regulatory and stem cell-like memory CD4+ T cells with a panel that included CD45RO, CCR7, CD25, CD127, CD95 and CD27. A purity above 95% was achieved for all sorted populations. PBMCs were isolated immediately by Lymphoprep density gradient centrifugation and stained directly without culture. So that batch effects would be minimized, each experiment stained and sorted samples in pairs, pairing one healthy donor with one patient.

Here the chain combines TRBV29-1 and TRBJ2-1, with the identity of the D gene unclear. Sequenced: naive CD4+ T cells from blood. Per the publication, the cell subset or site label means: true naive CD4+ T cells. The receptor comes from a man between 18 and 29 years old with type 1 diabetes. The CDR3 corresponds to CSVETYNEQFF. At the DNA level, the sequence is TGCAGCGTTGAAACCTACAATGAGCAGTTCTTC.